This T cell receptor beta chain was profiled in a study of blood T cell repertoires in COVID-19. About the research overall: The analysed material was cDNA or gDNA that came from T cells, B-cell-depleted T cells, or PBMCs.

Measured with immunoSEQ multiplex PCR; TCRdb has only the in-frame clones, and not every one. The data hold under 300,000 clones, with 88% observed a single time. J was trimmed by 1 base and V by 0 bases; bases with no gene match: 5. Germline lookup yields CDR1 LGHNA and CDR2 YSLEER. The CDR3 is made up of 17 amino acids. Participants had their cohort set by participant-reported clinical history. In its sample, this clone was seen a few times. V is TRBV4-3 and J is TRBJ2-3; 9 nucleotides align to TRBD2. The receptor comes from a woman aged 25 to 45 who had recovered from COVID-19. Sequenced material: PBMCs or T cells enriched from blood (not recorded which). The CDR3 DNA reads TGCGCCAGCAGCCAAGATAAGCGGGGGGACCGCACAGATACGCAGTATTTT. This encodes CASSQDKRGDRTDTQYF.